This TCR beta chain appears in the sequencing data of a study of blood T cells in healthy people across ages. With a J-beta primer mix and a sample-barcoded 5' primer, a second PCR ran roughly 6 to 11 cycles. Using its own MiXCR run on the 5' RACE reads, TCRdb lists one record per CDR3 protein. The profile covers roughly 1,500,000 distinct CDR3 sequences, with roughly a third appearing a single time and 11% taken by the ten largest. As for this clonotype: Its antigen is not known.

General study results and limits: Without sorted subsets, naive and antigen-experienced compartments could not be conclusively compared. Age brought a roughly linear fall in TCR beta diversity measured per million T cells.

Donor samples were obtained from healthy Caucasian individuals from Russia, aged about 6 to 90. The sequencing sample was made of blood. This receptor was obtained from a woman aged 25 to 45 in good health.

The CDR3 DNA is TGTGCCAGCAACCTGAGTCAGGGGACGGGAGATACGCAGTATTTT. It translates to CASNLSQGTGDTQYF. The chain couples TRBV27 to TRBJ2-3, with D perhaps matching TRBD1 (6 bases). Trimming shortened V by 7 bases and J by 5 bases, and 19 bases separated the two germline ends. Germline CDR1 and CDR2: MNHEY and SMNVEV (reference sequence). The CDR3 is 15 residues long.